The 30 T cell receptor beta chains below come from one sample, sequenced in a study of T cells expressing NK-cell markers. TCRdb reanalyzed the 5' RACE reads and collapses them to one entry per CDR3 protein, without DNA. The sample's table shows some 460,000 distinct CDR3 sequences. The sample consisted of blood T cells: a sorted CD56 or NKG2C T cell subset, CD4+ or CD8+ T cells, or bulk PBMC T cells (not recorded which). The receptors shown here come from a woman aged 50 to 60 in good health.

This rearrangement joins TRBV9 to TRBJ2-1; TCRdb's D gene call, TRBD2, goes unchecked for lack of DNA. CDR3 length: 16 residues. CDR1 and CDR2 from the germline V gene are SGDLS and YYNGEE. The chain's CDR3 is CASSAQNTRYYNEQFF.

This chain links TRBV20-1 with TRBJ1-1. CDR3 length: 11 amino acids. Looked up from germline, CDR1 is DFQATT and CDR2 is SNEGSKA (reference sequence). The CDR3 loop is CSVFGDTEAFF.

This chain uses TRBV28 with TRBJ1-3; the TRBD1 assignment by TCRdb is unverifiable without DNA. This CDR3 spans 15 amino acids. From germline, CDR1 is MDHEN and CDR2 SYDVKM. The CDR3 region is CASTRPGTSGNTIYF.

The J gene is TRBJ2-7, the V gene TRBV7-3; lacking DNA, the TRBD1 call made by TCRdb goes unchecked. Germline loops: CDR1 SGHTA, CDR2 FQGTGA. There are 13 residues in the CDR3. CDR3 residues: CASSLGPLVEQYF.

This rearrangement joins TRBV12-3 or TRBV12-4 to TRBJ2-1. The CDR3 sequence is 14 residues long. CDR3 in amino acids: CASSLEPVGNEQFF.

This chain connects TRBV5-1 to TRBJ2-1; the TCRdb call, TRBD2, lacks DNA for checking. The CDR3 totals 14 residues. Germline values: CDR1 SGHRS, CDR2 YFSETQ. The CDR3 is CASSSWDSGNEQFF.

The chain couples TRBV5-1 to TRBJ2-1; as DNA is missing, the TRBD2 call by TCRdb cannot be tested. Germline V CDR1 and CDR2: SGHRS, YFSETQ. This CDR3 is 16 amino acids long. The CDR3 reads CASSALGRIPNNEQFF.

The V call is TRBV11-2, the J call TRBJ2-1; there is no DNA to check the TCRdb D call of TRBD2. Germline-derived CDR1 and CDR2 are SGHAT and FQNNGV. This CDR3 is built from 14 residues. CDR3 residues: CASSAGVGSNEQFF. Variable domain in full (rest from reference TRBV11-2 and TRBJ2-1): EAGVAQSPRYKIIEKRQSVAFWCNPISGHATLYWYQQILGQGPKLLIQFQNNGVVDDSQLPKDRFSAERLKGVDSTLKIQPAKLEDSAVYLCASSAGVGSNEQFFGPGTRLTVL.

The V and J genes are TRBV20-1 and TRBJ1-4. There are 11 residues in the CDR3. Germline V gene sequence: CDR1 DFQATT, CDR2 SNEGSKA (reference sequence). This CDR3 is CSAFQGGKLFF.

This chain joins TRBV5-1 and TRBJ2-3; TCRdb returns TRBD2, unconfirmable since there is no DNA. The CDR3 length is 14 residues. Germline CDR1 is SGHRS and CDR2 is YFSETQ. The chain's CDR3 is CASSFLALTDTQYF.

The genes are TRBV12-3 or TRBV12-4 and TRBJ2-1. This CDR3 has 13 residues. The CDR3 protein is CASRTENGNEQFF.

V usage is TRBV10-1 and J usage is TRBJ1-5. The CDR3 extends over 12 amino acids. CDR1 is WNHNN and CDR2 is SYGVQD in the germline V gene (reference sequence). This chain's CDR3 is CASSESGQPQHF.

CDR3 in amino acids: CSAGVLSSYNEQFF. V gene TRBV29-1 combines with J gene TRBJ2-1. Germline V gives CDR1 SQVTM, CDR2 ANQGSEA. The CDR3 spans 14 residues.

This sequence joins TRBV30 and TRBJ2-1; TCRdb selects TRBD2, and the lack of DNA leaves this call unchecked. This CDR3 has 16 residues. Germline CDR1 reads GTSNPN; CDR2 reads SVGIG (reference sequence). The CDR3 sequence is CAWSQGGGLSYNEQFF.

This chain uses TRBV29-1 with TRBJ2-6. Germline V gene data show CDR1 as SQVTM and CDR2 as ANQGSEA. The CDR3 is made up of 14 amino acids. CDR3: CSVAFVTGANVLTF.

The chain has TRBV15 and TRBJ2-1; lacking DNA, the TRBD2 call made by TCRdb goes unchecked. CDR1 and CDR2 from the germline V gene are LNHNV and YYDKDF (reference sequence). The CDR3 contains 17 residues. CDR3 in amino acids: CATSRDRPSGSYNEQFF.

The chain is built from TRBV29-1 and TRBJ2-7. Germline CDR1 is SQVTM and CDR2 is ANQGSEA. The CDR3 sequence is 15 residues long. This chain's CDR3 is CSVEDGFFGSDEQYF.

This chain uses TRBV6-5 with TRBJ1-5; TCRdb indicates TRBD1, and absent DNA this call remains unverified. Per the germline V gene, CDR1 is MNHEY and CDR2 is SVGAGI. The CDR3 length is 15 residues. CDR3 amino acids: CASSPRPGGQQPQHF.

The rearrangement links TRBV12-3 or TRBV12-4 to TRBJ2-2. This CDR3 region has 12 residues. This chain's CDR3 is CASSLGREKLFF.

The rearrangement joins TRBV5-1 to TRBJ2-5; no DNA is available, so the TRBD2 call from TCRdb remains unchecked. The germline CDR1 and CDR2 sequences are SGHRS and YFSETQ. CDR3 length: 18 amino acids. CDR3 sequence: CASSSKIAGGIVQETQYF.

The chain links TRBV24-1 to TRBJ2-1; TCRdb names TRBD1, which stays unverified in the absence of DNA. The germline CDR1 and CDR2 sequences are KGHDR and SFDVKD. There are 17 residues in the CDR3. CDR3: CATSGDRAGTGDNEQFF.

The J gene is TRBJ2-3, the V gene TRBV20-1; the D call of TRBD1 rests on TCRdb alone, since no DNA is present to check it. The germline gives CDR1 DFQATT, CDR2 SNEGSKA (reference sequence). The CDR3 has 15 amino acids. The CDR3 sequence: CSVPFPSGYTDTQYF.

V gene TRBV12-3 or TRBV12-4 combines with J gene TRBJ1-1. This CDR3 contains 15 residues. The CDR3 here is CASSSQPPANTEAFF.

The CDR3 loop reads CASRSGRGNTGELFF. The gene calls are TRBV2 and TRBJ2-2; with no DNA, the TCRdb D assignment of TRBD2 cannot be verified. From germline, CDR1 is SNHLY and CDR2 FYNNEI. CDR3 length: 15 residues.

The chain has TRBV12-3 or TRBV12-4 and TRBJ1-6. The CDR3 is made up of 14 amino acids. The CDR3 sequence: CASSFFTDNSPLHF.

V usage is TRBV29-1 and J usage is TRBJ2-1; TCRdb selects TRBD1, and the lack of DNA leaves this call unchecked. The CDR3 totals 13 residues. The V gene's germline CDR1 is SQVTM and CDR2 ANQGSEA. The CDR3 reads CSVVGTAYNEQFF.

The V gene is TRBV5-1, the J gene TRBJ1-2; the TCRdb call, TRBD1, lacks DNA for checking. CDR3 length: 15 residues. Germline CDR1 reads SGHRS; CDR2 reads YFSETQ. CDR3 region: CASSLEGTGGLGYTF.

The CDR3 loop reads CASSLREQGTQYF. This chain connects TRBV12-3 or TRBV12-4 to TRBJ2-5; no DNA is available, so the TRBD2 call from TCRdb remains unchecked. The CDR3 contains 13 residues.

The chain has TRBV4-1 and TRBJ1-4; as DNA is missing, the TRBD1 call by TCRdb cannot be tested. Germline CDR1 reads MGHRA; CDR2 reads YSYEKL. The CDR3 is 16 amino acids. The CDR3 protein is CASSQVGGGQREKLFF.

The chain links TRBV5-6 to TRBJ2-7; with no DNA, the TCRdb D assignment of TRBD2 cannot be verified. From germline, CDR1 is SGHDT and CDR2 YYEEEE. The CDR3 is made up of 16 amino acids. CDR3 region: CASSSSGDPSSYEQYF.